The 5 T cell receptor beta chains listed next were all sequenced from one sample in a study of glioma-infiltrating T cells after dendritic cell vaccination. Assay: immunoSEQ multiplex PCR; the TCRdb copy retains only in-frame clones and omits some. This sample has over 80,000 clones, with 70% to 90% found just once. This sample's time point: after dendritic cell vaccination, including at tumor progression/relapse. The specimen was blood, collected after dendritic cell vaccination. These receptors were taken from a human donor with glioblastoma.

The rearrangement joins TRBV5-1 to TRBJ1-4, with 9 bases matching TRBD1. The CDR3 is 18 residues long. In germline, CDR1 is SGHRS, CDR2 YFSETQ. Trimming cost V 3 bases and J 4 bases; bases outside gene matches: 13. The CDR3 loop reads CASSWTGVQMVDNEKLFF. CDR3 sequence (DNA): TGCGCCAGCAGCTGGACAGGGGTTCAAATGGTAGATAATGAAAAACTGTTTTTT.

The J gene is TRBJ2-5, the V gene TRBV5-1; possibly TRBD1 for D (6 bases). V lost 5 bases, J lost 5 bases, and 22 bases lay in between. The CDR3 is made up of 16 amino acids. The germline gives CDR1 SGHRS, CDR2 YFSETQ. CDR3 coding DNA: TGCGCCAGCAGACATAAACTGACAGGTCCCGGGGAGACCCAGTACTTC. It is translated as CASRHKLTGPGETQYF. Complete variable domain (other parts from reference TRBV5-1 and TRBJ2-5): KAGVTQTPRYLIKTRGQQVTLSCSPISGHRSVSWYQQTPGQGLQFLFEYFSETQRNKGNFPGRFSGRQFSNSRSEMNVSTLELGDSALYLCASRHKLTGPGETQYFGPGTRLLVL.

This clone has only one observation. The V call is TRBV5-1, the J call TRBJ2-1, with 8 nucleotides matching TRBD2. CDR1 is SGHRS and CDR2 is YFSETQ in the germline V gene. With 4 bases clipped from V and 9 bases from J, the junction kept 15 bases outside the gene matches. The CDR3 runs to 16 residues. The CDR3 region has the DNA TGCGCCAGCAGCGCACCCAGCGGGAGTCTTTCCAGTGAGCAGTTCTTC. Amino acids: CASSAPSGSLSSEQFF.

This clone was recorded only once. The V gene is TRBV2, the J gene TRBJ2-1; D perhaps matches TRBD2 (5 bases). This CDR3 is 14 amino acids long. Trimming removed 2 bases from V and 9 bases from J, with 14 bases in between. Germline CDR1 reads SNHLY; CDR2 reads FYNNEI. The CDR3 loop reads CASSELRGSTEQFF. CDR3 nucleotide sequence: TGTGCCAGCAGTGAACTACGTGGGAGCACTGAGCAGTTCTTC.

The chain employs TRBV2 and TRBJ2-7; the match to TRBD1 covers 7 bases. Germline lookup yields CDR1 SNHLY and CDR2 FYNNEI. The CDR3 consists of 12 residues. The ends lost 4 bases at V and 6 bases at J; junction bases unmatched: 3. For the CDR3, the DNA is TGTGCCAGCAGTGTAAGGGGGCCCGAGCAGTACGTC. The encoded protein is CASSVRGPEQYV.